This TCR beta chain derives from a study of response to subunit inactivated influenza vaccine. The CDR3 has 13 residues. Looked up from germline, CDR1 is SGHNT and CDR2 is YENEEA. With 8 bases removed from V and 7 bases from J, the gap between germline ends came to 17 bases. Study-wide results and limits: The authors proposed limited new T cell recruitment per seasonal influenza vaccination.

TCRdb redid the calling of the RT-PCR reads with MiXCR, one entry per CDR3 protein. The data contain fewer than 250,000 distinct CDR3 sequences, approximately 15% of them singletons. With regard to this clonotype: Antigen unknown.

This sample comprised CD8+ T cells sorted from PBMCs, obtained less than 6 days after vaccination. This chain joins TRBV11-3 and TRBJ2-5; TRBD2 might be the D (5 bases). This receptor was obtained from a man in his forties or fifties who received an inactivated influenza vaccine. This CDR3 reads CASSDGGGGTQYF. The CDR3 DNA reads TGTGCCAGCTCTGATGGAGGTGGAGGGACCCAGTACTTC.